This section outlines one TCR beta chain sequence together with its context. The entry originates in a study of cytomegalovirus exposure and HLA in healthy donors. Use of 60 Vbeta and 13 Jbeta primers characterized the PCR. Original processing methods: The count from a later analysis was 79 million or so unique TCR beta chains, some 9.9 million of them shared. TCRdb keeps only in-frame clones here, not all; method: immunoSEQ multiplex PCR. That table gives V, J and clone size, and the DNA gave D and trimming. The table lists tens of thousands of clones. This CDR3 has 16 amino acids. This clonotype was sampled from a woman aged 50 to 60 in good health and CMV-seropositive. This chain links TRBV21-1 with TRBJ1-1; whether TRBD1, the table's D call, matches the DNA was not checked. TRBV21-1 is designated a pseudogene. The material sequenced was PBMCs. As DNA, the CDR3 is TGTGCCAGCAGCAAAGTCACAGGGGCAGAGAACACTGAAGCTTTCTTT. It codes for CASSKVTGAENTEAFF.